This T cell receptor beta chain was recovered during a study of cytomegalovirus exposure and HLA in healthy donors. Study-level findings and limits: Later work found most CMV-associated TCR beta chains apparently HLA-restricted. The authors later found TCR association rates varying by HLA locus, with DRB1 most and HLA-C fewest.

Of note for this clone: Antigen unknown.

Germline CDR1 reads SQVTM; CDR2 reads ANQGSEA. This CDR3 has 13 residues. Unmatched junction bases numbered 6, after V lost 4 bases and J lost 3 bases. The primer mix had 60 Vbeta and 13 Jbeta primers. Assay: immunoSEQ multiplex PCR; the TCRdb copy retains only in-frame clones and omits some. The repertoire holds over 100,000 clones, with 60% to 80% as singletons. Sequenced material: PBMCs. This TCR derives from a human donor in good health. The rearrangement links TRBV29-1 to TRBJ2-7, with TRBD2 matching over 7 bases. DNA for the CDR3: TGCAGCGTTGGCCTAGCGGATAACTACGAGCAGTACTTC. Translation: CSVGLADNYEQYF.